These 24 T cell receptor beta chains share one sample of origin, sequenced in a study of naive and memory T cell subsets. The study, taken as a whole, reports: Naive repertoires, especially CD8, held a few larger clonotypes, possibly memory cells re-expressing CD45RA.

No antigen has been assigned to these receptors. Both TRBC1 and TRBC2 were covered by a beta constant-region primer of two equimolar oligonucleotides. Nested alpha and beta constant-region primers with the SP2 primer drove four PCR rounds on ligated cDNA. MiXCR, run by TCRdb on the UMI-ligation and nested PCR reads, gives a single entry per CDR3 protein. The sample lists under 150,000 distinct CDR3 sequences, about a fifth occurring once. Sequenced material: naive CD8+ T cells from blood. The source of these receptors is a human donor in good health.

This clonotype came up a few times. The rearrangement joins TRBV24-1 to TRBJ1-2; the D is unclear. Per the germline V gene, CDR1 is KGHDR and CDR2 is SFDVKD. Trimming took 0 bases from V and 2 from J, leaving 3 bases between them. The CDR3 loop spans 13 amino acids. The DNA for the CDR3 is TGTGCCACCAGTGATTTGGGGAACTATGGCTACACCTTC. Translating it yields CATSDLGNYGYTF.

The chain joins TRBV4-3 to TRBJ1-5, with D uncertain. CDR1 is LGHNA, CDR2 YSLEER, per germline. The CDR3 spans 15 residues. V lost 0 bases, J lost 1 base, and 7 bases lay in between. CDR3 amino acids: CASSQDWGSNQPQHF. DNA for the CDR3: TGCGCCAGCAGCCAAGATTGGGGAAGCAATCAGCCCCAGCATTTT.

The rearrangement joins TRBV20-1 to TRBJ2-5, with 9 bases that match TRBD1. Germline CDR1 reads DFQATT; CDR2 reads SNEGSKA (reference sequence). The CDR3 is 15 residues long. J was trimmed by 2 bases and V by 3 bases; bases with no gene match: 7. The CDR3 nucleotides are TGCAGTGCTAGTCCCCGGACAGGGGTTCAAGAGACCCAGTACTTC. Protein sequence: CSASPRTGVQETQYF.

This chain links TRBV14 with TRBJ1-1; possible D gene TRBD1, 5 bases. CDR3 size: 12 residues. The ends were cut back, 1 base at V and 9 bases at J, with 9 bases in the middle. Germline CDR1 and CDR2: SGHDN and FVKESK. In DNA form, the CDR3 reads TGTGCCAGCAGCCAAGTCGGGACCCAAGCTTTCTTT. Its protein product is CASSQVGTQAFF.

This clonotype was counted only a few times. The chain carries TRBV4-1 and TRBJ2-2; D not certain. V lost 0 bases and J lost 3, with 8 bases in between. Germline CDR1 reads MGHRA; CDR2 reads YSYEKL. The CDR3 spans 15 residues. CDR3 loop: CASSQDPLYTGELFF. Written as DNA, the CDR3 is TGCGCCAGCAGCCAAGATCCGCTCTACACCGGGGAGCTGTTTTTT.

This clonotype was counted between two and nine times. The chain is built from TRBV28 and TRBJ1-4; D gene unclear. From germline, CDR1 is MDHEN and CDR2 SYDVKM. This CDR3 contains 15 residues. V was shortened by 5 bases and J by 5 bases, with 15 bases between the two germline ends. CDR3 region: CASSPPLTPNEKLFF. As DNA, the CDR3 is TGTGCCAGCAGTCCACCCCTGACACCGAATGAAAAACTGTTTTTT. The variable domain in full, with the rest retrieved from reference TRBV28 and TRBJ1-4, is DVKVTQSSRYLVKRTGEKVFLECVQDMDHENMFWYRQDPGLGLRLIYFSYDVKMKEKGDIPEGYSVSREKKERFSLILESASTNQTSMYLCASSPPLTPNEKLFFGSGTQLSVL.

Only a few counts were recorded for this clonotype. CDR3 coding DNA: TGTGCCAGCAGTTCAAGGGTATTGGGTGAGCAGTTCTTC. Translation gives CASSSRVLGEQFF. The chain has TRBV28 and TRBJ2-1; D not resolved. The length of the CDR3 is 13 residues. CDR1 and CDR2 (germline): MDHEN, SYDVKM. The V and J ends lost 4 bases and 9 bases respectively, with 13 bases between them.

The gene calls are TRBV28 and TRBJ1-5, with D unclear. Germline lookup yields CDR1 MDHEN and CDR2 SYDVKM. There are 12 residues in the CDR3. Trimming left V 5 bases short and J 6 bases short, with 8 bases between. CDR3 coding DNA: TGTGCCAGCAGTCTCGGGATTCAGCCCCAGCATTTT. It translates to CASSLGIQPQHF.

This clonotype was picked up a small number of times. V gene TRBV11-1 combines with J gene TRBJ2-1, with D perhaps TRBD1 or TRBD2 (5 bases each). Trimming pared 5 bases from V and 3 bases from J, leaving 11 bases between. CDR3 size: 14 residues. Per germline, CDR1 SGHAT and CDR2 FQDESV (reference sequence). CDR3 sequence: CASSPGTNYNEQFF. Written as DNA, the CDR3 is TGTGCCAGCAGCCCCGGGACCAACTACAATGAGCAGTTCTTC.

The CDR3 sequence: CASSYTGGRTDTQYF. CDR3 nucleotide sequence: TGTGCCAGCAGTTACACGGGAGGGCGGACAGATACGCAGTATTTT. The J gene is TRBJ2-3, the V gene TRBV6-5; 8 positions match TRBD2. Per the germline V gene, CDR1 is MNHEY and CDR2 is SVGAGI. The CDR3 runs 15 residues. J gave up 3 bases and V 2 bases, and 4 bases lay outside the gene matches.

The sample holds a few counts of this clonotype. The J gene is TRBJ2-1, the V gene TRBV28; D is possibly TRBD2 (6 bases). There are 17 residues in the CDR3. V shed 9 bases and J shed 2 bases, with 23 bases lying between them. In germline, CDR1 is MDHEN, CDR2 SYDVKM. The CDR3 is CARGGVREAGTYNEQFF. CDR3 sequence (DNA): TGTGCCAGAGGAGGGGTTCGCGAGGCCGGCACCTACAATGAGCAGTTCTTC.

The rearrangement links TRBV20-1 to TRBJ2-7, with D perhaps matching TRBD1 (5 bases). V was shortened by 3 bases and J by 0 bases, with 9 bases between the two germline ends. The CDR3 contains 13 residues. CDR1 DFQATT and CDR2 SNEGSKA come from the germline V gene (reference sequence). The CDR3 spells CSASPDSSYEQYF. DNA for the CDR3: TGCAGTGCTAGCCCCGACAGCTCCTACGAGCAGTACTTC.

This clonotype appeared a few times. The genes are TRBV7-9 and TRBJ2-1, with 11 bases lining up with TRBD2. Trimming at V came to 5 bases and at J to 2 bases, leaving 14 bases not matched to a gene. The germline V gene has CDR1 SEHNR and CDR2 FQNEAQ (reference sequence). This CDR3 has 19 amino acids. The CDR3 nucleotides read TGTGCCAGCAGCCCCGTCGGGGCTAGCGGGAGGCCTCCCTACAATGAGCAGTTCTTC. Its translation: CASSPVGASGRPPYNEQFF.

The J gene is TRBJ2-1, the V gene TRBV12-3 or TRBV12-4; TRBD2 aligns across 7 bases. V lost 4 bases, J lost 9 bases, and 6 bases stayed unmatched. This CDR3 is 13 amino acids long. This CDR3 is CASSYGRLGEQFF. The DNA for the CDR3 is TGTGCCAGCAGTTACGGGAGGCTGGGTGAGCAGTTCTTC.

This clonotype was seen only a few times. The chain has TRBV28 and TRBJ2-5, with 14 bases fitting TRBD2. The CDR3 totals 16 residues. The germline gives CDR1 MDHEN, CDR2 SYDVKM. The junction had 6 bases not matched to a gene; V was cut back by 4 bases and J by 5 bases. CDR3 protein: CASSSGLAGVGETQYF. CDR3 nucleotides: TGTGCCAGCAGTTCGGGACTAGCGGGAGTAGGGGAGACCCAGTACTTC.

The rearrangement links TRBV4-1 to TRBJ2-3; D is perhaps TRBD1 (5 bases). Germline loops: CDR1 MGHRA, CDR2 YSYEKL. CDR3 size: 15 residues. V gave up 6 bases and J gave up 2 bases, with 15 bases separating them. The CDR3 is CASRSEGAITDTQYF. The CDR3, as DNA: TGCGCCAGCAGATCCGAAGGGGCTATCACAGATACGCAGTATTTT.

This chain uses TRBV20-1 with TRBJ1-1, with D uncertain. Trimming removed 1 base from V and 7 bases from J, with 19 bases in between. From germline, CDR1 is DFQATT and CDR2 SNEGSKA (reference sequence). This CDR3 comprises 15 residues. CDR3 protein: CSARALLAGLDEAFF. CDR3 DNA: TGCAGTGCTAGAGCCCTCCTCGCCGGGTTGGATGAAGCTTTCTTT.

This clonotype was counted many times. The gene calls are TRBV29-1 and TRBJ2-7; perhaps TRBD2 as D (6 bases). CDR1 and CDR2 (germline): SQVTM, ANQGSEA. The CDR3 loop spans 12 amino acids. Deletions cut 4 bases from V and 4 bases from J, with 11 bases between. The CDR3 reads CSVGPGEYEQYF. The CDR3 DNA reads as TGCAGCGTTGGGCCGGGGGAGTACGAGCAGTACTTC.

The chain combines TRBV27 with TRBJ2-7, with a tentative D call TRBD2 (6 bases). Deletions cut 5 bases from V and 0 bases from J, with 14 bases between. This CDR3 region has 15 residues. Per germline, CDR1 MNHEY and CDR2 SMNVEV (reference sequence). In DNA form, the CDR3 reads TGTGCCAGCAGTCCCGTAGCGGAGAGCTCCTACGAGCAGTACTTC. Amino acid sequence: CASSPVAESSYEQYF.

This clonotype was seen only once. The CDR3 here is CSVEWREGRGETQYF. CDR3 bases: TGCAGCGTTGAGTGGCGGGAGGGCCGGGGAGAGACCCAGTACTTC. The chain couples TRBV29-1 to TRBJ2-5, with TRBD2 matching over 9 bases. From germline, CDR1 is SQVTM and CDR2 ANQGSEA. This CDR3 has 15 residues. V lost 3 bases and J lost 4; bases outside the gene matches: 9.

This clonotype came up a few times. The chain employs TRBV7-9 and TRBJ2-3; no clear D gene. This CDR3 spans 17 amino acids. Trimming took 4 bases from V and 0 from J, leaving 17 bases between them. Germline V gene lookup returns CDR1 SEHNR and CDR2 FQNEAQ (reference sequence). CDR3 sequence (DNA): TGTGCCAGCAGCTCTGGATCCCCTAGGCTTAGCACAGATACGCAGTATTTT. Amino acid sequence: CASSSGSPRLSTDTQYF.

The sample holds a few counts of this clonotype. V is TRBV20-1 and J is TRBJ1-5; the match to TRBD1 covers 9 bases. The CDR3 extends over 15 amino acids. Trimming at V came to 2 bases and at J to 9 bases, leaving 11 bases not matched to a gene. CDR1 and CDR2 (germline): DFQATT, SNEGSKA (reference sequence). CDR3 residues: CSARSPWDRETPQHF. CDR3 nucleotides: TGCAGTGCTAGATCACCCTGGGACAGGGAAACGCCCCAGCATTTT.

This clonotype showed up just a few times. This chain links TRBV6-2 or TRBV6-3 with TRBJ2-3; TRBD2 matches at 7 bases. The CDR3 runs 16 residues. V was clipped by 2 bases and J by 2 bases; unmatched bases: 7. Per germline, CDR1 MNHEY and CDR2 SVGEGT. CDR3 protein: CASSYEVAGFTDTQYF. The CDR3 coding sequence is TGTGCCAGCAGTTACGAGGTAGCGGGCTTCACAGATACGCAGTATTTT.

V usage is TRBV20-1 and J usage is TRBJ2-7; 10 nucleotides line up with TRBD2. V lost 1 base, J lost 3 bases, and 0 bases stayed unmatched. Germline CDR1 is DFQATT and CDR2 is SNEGSKA (reference sequence). The CDR3 runs 13 residues. CDR3 nucleotide sequence: TGCAGTGCTAGAGGGACTAGCGGCTACGAGCAGTACTTC. This encodes CSARGTSGYEQYF.